Listed here is a single T cell receptor beta chain. This record belongs to a study of Ad26.COV2.S vaccination and SARS-CoV-2 variants. The protocol was immunoSEQ multiplex PCR, while the TCRdb copy is restricted to in-frame clones and leaves out a portion. The sample shows roughly 320,000 clones, around 84% of them seen only once. The CDR3 has 16 amino acids. Looked up from germline, CDR1 is SGHVS and CDR2 is FNYEAQ. Trimming removed 1 base from V and 1 base from J; junction bases left unmatched: 4. The treatment denotes: about 20 received Ad26.COV2.S at low or high dose, single or two shots; 5 received placebo; per-sample allocation not given. Samples were taken on day 63 after the first vaccine or placebo injection.

The sequenced sample was peripheral blood, obtained in a trial of Ad26.COV2.S vaccine versus placebo. This TCR was sampled from a person between 18 and 65 years old who received the Ad26.COV2.S COVID-19 vaccine or a placebo. The chain employs TRBV7-6 and TRBJ1-5; 7 nucleotides align to TRBD1. In DNA form, the CDR3 reads TGTGCCAGCAGCTTAGGAGGGACAGCGAGCAATCAGCCCCAGCATTTT. Translating gives CASSLGGTASNQPQHF.